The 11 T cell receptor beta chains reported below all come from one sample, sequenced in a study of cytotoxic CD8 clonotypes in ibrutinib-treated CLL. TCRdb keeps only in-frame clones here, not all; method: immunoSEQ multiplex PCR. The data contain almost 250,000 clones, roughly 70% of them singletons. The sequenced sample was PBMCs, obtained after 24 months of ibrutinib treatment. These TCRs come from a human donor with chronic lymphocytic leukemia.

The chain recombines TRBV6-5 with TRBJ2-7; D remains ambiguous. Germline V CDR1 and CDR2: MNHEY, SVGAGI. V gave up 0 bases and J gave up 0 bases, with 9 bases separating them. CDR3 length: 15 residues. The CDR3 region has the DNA TGTGCCAGCAGTTACTCGTGGGCCGACTCCTACGAGCAGTACTTC. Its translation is CASSYSWADSYEQYF.

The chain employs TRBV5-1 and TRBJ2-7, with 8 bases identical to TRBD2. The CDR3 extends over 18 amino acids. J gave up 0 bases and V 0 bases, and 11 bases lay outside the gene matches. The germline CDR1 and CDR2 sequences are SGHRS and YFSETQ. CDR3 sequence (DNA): TGCGCCAGCAGCTTGGGAATGGCTAGCGGGCTGAGCTCCTACGAGCAGTACTTC. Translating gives CASSLGMASGLSSYEQYF.

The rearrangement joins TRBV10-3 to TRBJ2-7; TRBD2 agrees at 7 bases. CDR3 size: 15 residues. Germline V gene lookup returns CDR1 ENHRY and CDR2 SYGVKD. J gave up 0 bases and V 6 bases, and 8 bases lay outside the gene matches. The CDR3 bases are TGTGCCATCAGCCCCTCTAGCGGTAGCTCCTACGAGCAGTACTTC. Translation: CAISPSSGSSYEQYF.

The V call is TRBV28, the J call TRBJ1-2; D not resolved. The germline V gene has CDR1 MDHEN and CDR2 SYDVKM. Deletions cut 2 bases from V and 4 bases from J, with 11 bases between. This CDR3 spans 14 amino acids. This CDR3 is CASSLVGSPYGYTF. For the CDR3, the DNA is TGTGCCAGCAGTTTAGTAGGCAGCCCCTATGGCTACACCTTC.

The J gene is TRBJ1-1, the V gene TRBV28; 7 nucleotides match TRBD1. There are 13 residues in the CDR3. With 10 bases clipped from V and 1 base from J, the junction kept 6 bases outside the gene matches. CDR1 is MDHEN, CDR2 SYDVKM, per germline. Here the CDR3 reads CAKMDRPNTEAFF. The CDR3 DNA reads TGTGCCAAGATGGACAGGCCGAACACTGAAGCTTTCTTT.

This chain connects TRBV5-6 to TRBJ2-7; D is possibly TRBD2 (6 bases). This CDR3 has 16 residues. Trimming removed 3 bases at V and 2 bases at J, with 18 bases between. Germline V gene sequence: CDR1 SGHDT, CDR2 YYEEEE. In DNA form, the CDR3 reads TGTGCCAGCAGCTCGGATACGGGACTTTTAACCTACGAGCAGTACTTC. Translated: CASSSDTGLLTYEQYF.

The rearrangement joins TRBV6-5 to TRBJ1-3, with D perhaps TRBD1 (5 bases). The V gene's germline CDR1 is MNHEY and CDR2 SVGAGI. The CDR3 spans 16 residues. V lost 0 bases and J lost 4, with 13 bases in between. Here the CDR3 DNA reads TGTGCCAGCAGTTACTCTTGGGGGGGACTCGGAAACACCATATATTTT. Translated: CASSYSWGGLGNTIYF.

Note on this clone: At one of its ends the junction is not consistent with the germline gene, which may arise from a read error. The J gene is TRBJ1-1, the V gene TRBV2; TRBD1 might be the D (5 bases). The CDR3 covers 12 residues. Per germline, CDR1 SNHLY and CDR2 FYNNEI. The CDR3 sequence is CASSEGVTEAVF. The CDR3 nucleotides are TGTGCCAGCAGTGAGGGGGTAACTGAAGCAGTCTTT. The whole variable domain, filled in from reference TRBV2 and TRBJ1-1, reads EPEVTQTPSHQVTQMGQEVILRCVPISNHLYFYWYRQILGQKVEFLVSFYNNEISEKSEIFDDQFSVERPDGSNFTLKIRSTKLEDSAMYFCASSEGVTEAVFGQGTRLTVV.

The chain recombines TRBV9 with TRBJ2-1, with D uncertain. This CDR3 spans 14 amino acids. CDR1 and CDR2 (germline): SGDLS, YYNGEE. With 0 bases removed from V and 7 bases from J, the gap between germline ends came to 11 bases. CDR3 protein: CASSVGGSLNEQFF. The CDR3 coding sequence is TGTGCCAGCAGCGTAGGAGGTAGCCTGAATGAGCAGTTCTTC.

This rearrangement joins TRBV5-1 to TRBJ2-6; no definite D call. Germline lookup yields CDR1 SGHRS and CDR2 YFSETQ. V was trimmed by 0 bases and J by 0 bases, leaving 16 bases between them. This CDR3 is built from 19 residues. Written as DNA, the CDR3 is TGCGCCAGCAGCTTGGCCGACGCCACTTTGGGCTCTGGGGCCAACGTCCTGACTTTC. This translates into CASSLADATLGSGANVLTF.

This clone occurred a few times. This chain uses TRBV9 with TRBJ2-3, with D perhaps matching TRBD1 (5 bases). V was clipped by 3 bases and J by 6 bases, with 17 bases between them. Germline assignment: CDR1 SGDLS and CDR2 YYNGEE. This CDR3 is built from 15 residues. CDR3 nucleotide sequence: TGTGCCAGCAGCGCAAGAGACAGTCCCTGGGATACGCAGTATTTT. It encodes CASSARDSPWDTQYF.